Following are 6 T cell receptor beta chains from one sample sequenced in a study of regulatory T cells in long-lasting Graves disease. Arm-PCR of CDR3 regions and iRepertoire HTBI primers were used to build TCR beta libraries. TCRdb redid the calling of the multiplex PCR reads with MiXCR, one entry per CDR3 protein. The table includes a few hundred thousand distinct CDR3 sequences, 16% detected once. Time point noted: newly diagnosed GD, antithyroid drugs for less than 3 months. Generation of the TCR library employed RNA extracted from PBMCs. The sample also formed part of further work on T cells in Graves' hyperthyroidism and ophthalmopathy.

The starting material was peripheral blood mononuclear cells (PBMCs), obtained at new diagnosis, from a patient treated with antithyroid drugs. The source is a woman aged 18-30 years with Graves disease.

This clonotype showed up many times. The chain employs TRBV24-1 and TRBJ2-1; 10 nucleotides align to TRBD1. The CDR3 runs to 14 residues. The V segment lost 9 bases and the J segment 8 bases; nucleotides outside the gene matches: 9. Germline V gene data show CDR1 as KGHDR and CDR2 as SFDVKD. The chain's CDR3 is CATERQGAFDEQFF. In DNA, the CDR3 is TGTGCCACCGAAAGACAGGGGGCTTTTGATGAGCAGTTCTTC.

This clonotype occurred a few times. The chain links TRBV18 to TRBJ2-3, with 10 bases identical to TRBD2. The CDR3 length is 18 residues. J gave up 5 bases and V 2 bases, and 13 bases lay outside the gene matches. CDR1 and CDR2 from the germline V gene are KGHSH and LQKENI. The CDR3 DNA sequence: TGTGCCAGCTCACCATACATCGGGTTAGCGGGAGGTGAAGATACGCAGTATTTT. As protein: CASSPYIGLAGGEDTQYF.

This clonotype was recorded a few times. The chain couples TRBV19 to TRBJ2-1; D is unclear. The CDR3 spans 14 residues. Trimming took 5 bases from V and 2 from J, leaving 10 bases between them. Germline V gives CDR1 LNHDA, CDR2 SQIVND (reference sequence). CDR3 in amino acids: CASSSRTAYNEQFF. The CDR3 DNA follows: TGTGCCAGTAGTTCTAGGACGGCCTACAATGAGCAGTTCTTC.

This clonotype was detected ten times or more. The rearrangement uses TRBV7-8 and TRBJ2-7; either TRBD1 or TRBD2 may fit D (5 bases each). Germline loops: CDR1 SGHVS, CDR2 FQNEAQ. Trimming took 8 bases from V and 5 from J, leaving 16 bases between them. The CDR3 totals 13 residues. The CDR3, as DNA: TGTGCCAGCTCGGGGACCTTTAGCGACGAGCAGTACTTC. Amino acid sequence: CASSGTFSDEQYF.

As for this clonotype: A much larger clone sits a single nucleotide away, making a read error possible. The chain has TRBV20-1 and TRBJ2-1, with D perhaps TRBD1 (6 bases). CDR3 length: 15 amino acids. Trimming shortened V by 6 bases and J by 5 bases, and 20 bases separated the two germline ends. Germline V CDR1 and CDR2: DFQATT, SNEGSKA (reference sequence). The CDR3 DNA is TGCAGTGCCAATGGCCTTGACGGGGACAACAATGAGCAGTTCTTC. It specifies CSANGLDGDNNEQFF.

This clonotype was counted many times. The gene calls are TRBV20-1 and TRBJ1-2; D perhaps matches TRBD1 (6 bases). The germline gives CDR1 DFQATT, CDR2 SNEGSKA (reference sequence). The V gene lost 5 bases and the J gene lost 3 bases, with 13 bases spanning the gap. This CDR3 has 13 amino acids. The CDR3 is CSAQSGAYYGYTF. The CDR3 DNA reads as TGCAGTGCTCAATCAGGGGCGTACTATGGCTACACCTTC.